A single sample gave rise to the 13 T cell receptor beta chains below, sequenced in a study of monozygotic twins with cystic fibrosis. Sequenced by immunoSEQ multiplex PCR; TCRdb stores in-frame clones only, minus some. The sample has fewer than 30,000 clones, about 96% seen once; the top ten hold around 2.5%. Specimen: blood. These receptors were collected from a girl aged 2-10 years with cystic fibrosis.

The chain employs TRBV19 and TRBJ2-7, with D hard to call. The length of the CDR3 is 14 residues. V was pared by 1 base and J by 5 bases, with 12 bases between. The germline CDR1 and CDR2 sequences are LNHDA and SQIVND (reference sequence). The CDR3 region has the DNA TGTGCCAGTAGTATAGTCCCAAGGATCGACGAGCAGTACTTC. Its translation: CASSIVPRIDEQYF. The variable domain in full, completed from reference TRBV19 and TRBJ2-7, reads DGGITQSPKYLFRKEGQNVTLSCEQNLNHDAMYWYRQDPGQGLRLIYYSQIVNDFQKGDIAEGYSVSREKKESFPLTVTSAQKNPTAFYLCASSIVPRIDEQYFGPGTRLTVT.

The chain is built from TRBV21-1 and TRBJ2-6; the listed D gene, TRBD2, was not tested against the DNA. TRBV21-1 is listed as a pseudogene. The length of the CDR3 is 17 residues. CDR3 sequence: CASSKAPRESGANVLTF. The CDR3 DNA sequence: TGTGCCAGCAGCAAAGCTCCACGAGAATCTGGGGCCAACGTCCTGACTTTC.

The chain has TRBV28 and TRBJ2-1, with D perhaps TRBD2 (5 bases). There are 17 residues in the CDR3. CDR1 is MDHEN, CDR2 SYDVKM, per germline. V was trimmed by 2 bases and J by 2 bases, leaving 16 bases between them. CDR3 coding DNA: TGTGCCAGCAGTTTAGACGCACGAAGCGGAGCCTACAATGAGCAGTTCTTC. Translating gives CASSLDARSGAYNEQFF.

Notes on this clone: This specimen includes other DNA sequences encoding the same CDR3. The V gene is TRBV29-1, the J gene TRBJ2-7; D uncertain. Germline V gives CDR1 SQVTM, CDR2 ANQGSEA. V dropped 6 bases and J dropped 3 bases, with 15 bases sitting between them. This CDR3 is 13 amino acids long. CDR3 coding DNA: TGCAGCGTCCGATCGGCGGATTACTACGAGCAGTACTTC. The encoded protein is CSVRSADYYEQYF.

This clone was counted once. The chain is built from TRBV6-1 and TRBJ2-7; TRBD2 aligns across 7 bases. V was clipped by 3 bases and J by 3 bases; unmatched bases: 11. The CDR3 totals 16 residues. The V gene's germline CDR1 is MNHNS and CDR2 SASEGT. Here the CDR3 reads CASSDRDGRLLYEQYF. CDR3 DNA sequence: TGTGCCAGCAGTGACCGAGACGGGAGGTTACTCTACGAGCAGTACTTC.

J is TRBJ2-1 and V is TRBV7-2; D may be TRBD2 (5 bases). This CDR3 spans 13 amino acids. V lost 1 base, J lost 6 bases, and 7 bases lay in between. Germline V gene sequence: CDR1 SGHTA, CDR2 FQGNSA. CDR3 residues: CASSLGRANEQFF. The DNA of the CDR3 is TGTGCCAGCAGCTTAGGGCGGGCCAATGAGCAGTTCTTC.

The chain recombines TRBV2 with TRBJ2-7; D not resolved. Germline-derived CDR1 and CDR2 are SNHLY and FYNNEI. The CDR3 is made up of 11 amino acids. The V end was cut by 8 bases, the J end by 2 bases, with 7 bases between. The chain's CDR3 is CASRPAYEQYF. In DNA form, the CDR3 reads TGTGCCAGCCGACCAGCCTACGAGCAGTACTTC.

V gene TRBV30 combines with J gene TRBJ1-5; TRBD1 aligns across 9 bases. The CDR3 runs to 15 residues. From germline, CDR1 is GTSNPN and CDR2 SVGIG (reference sequence). V shed 1 base and J 4 bases; nucleotides not matched to a gene: 5. For the CDR3, the DNA is TGTGCCTGGAGTGGGGGACAGGGAAGTAATCAGCCCCAGCATTTT. Protein product: CAWSGGQGSNQPQHF. The whole variable domain, filled in from reference TRBV30 and TRBJ1-5, reads SQTIHQWPATLVQPVGSPLSLECTVEGTSNPNLYWYRQAAGRGLQLLFYSVGIGQISSEVPQNLSASRPQDRQFILSSKKLLLSDSGFYLCAWSGGQGSNQPQHFGDGTRLSIL.

CDR3 DNA sequence: TGTGCCAGCAGTCAACAACAGGGGGCAACATCCGAGCAGTACTTC. This encodes CASSQQQGATSEQYF. This chain links TRBV27 with TRBJ2-7; 9 nucleotides agree with TRBD1. Trimming at V came to 5 bases and at J to 6 bases, leaving 11 bases not matched to a gene. The CDR3 has 15 residues. CDR1 and CDR2 from the germline V gene are MNHEY and SMNVEV (reference sequence).

The J gene is TRBJ2-3, the V gene TRBV7-9; the D gene could be TRBD1 or TRBD2 (5 bases each). The CDR3 consists of 15 residues. Per germline, CDR1 SEHNR and CDR2 FQNEAQ (reference sequence). V was pared by 4 bases and J by 3 bases, with 14 bases between. Written as DNA, the CDR3 is TGTGCCAGCAGCTACGGGGCAGGGAAGACAGATACGCAGTATTTT. This gives the protein CASSYGAGKTDTQYF.

The chain has TRBV6-1 and TRBJ2-1; D not certain. Germline values: CDR1 MNHNS, CDR2 SASEGT. The ends were cut back, 5 bases at V and 8 bases at J, with 10 bases in the middle. CDR3 length equals 12 residues. CDR3 protein: CASSPDWHEQFF. CDR3 nucleotide sequence: TGTGCCAGCAGTCCAGATTGGCATGAGCAGTTCTTC.

This chain connects TRBV25-1 to TRBJ2-5; D gene ambiguous. CDR3 size: 15 residues. The germline V gene has CDR1 MGHDK and CDR2 SYGVNS. The V end lost 1 base, the J end lost 1 base, and 10 bases lay between the germline ends. The CDR3 DNA reads TGTGCCAGCAGTGAATCTCGGACGGTCCAAGAGACCCAGTACTTC. It specifies CASSESRTVQETQYF.

The chain links TRBV29-1 to TRBJ1-1; no clear D gene. Deletions cut 2 bases from V and 3 bases from J, with 16 bases between. Germline lookup yields CDR1 SQVTM and CDR2 ANQGSEA. There are 15 residues in the CDR3. The CDR3 sequence is CSVESLAGRDTEAFF. In DNA, the CDR3 is TGCAGCGTTGAATCCCTAGCAGGACGAGACACTGAAGCTTTCTTT.